The 13 T cell receptor beta chains below come from one sample, sequenced in a study of CD8 T cells in ankylosing spondylitis. Study-wide results and limits: Several highly homologous variants made up a TCR beta motif that seemed to typify ankylosing spondylitis blood.

From the 5' RACE reads, TCRdb called clonotypes with MiXCR, one entry per CDR3 protein. The table has around 390,000 distinct CDR3 sequences, 20% to 25% seen once. No antigen has been identified for these receptors. Source material: blood, either unsorted or a sorted T cell fraction (not recorded which). All receptors come from a male donor with ankylosing spondylitis.

The chain recombines TRBV5-5 with TRBJ2-5; D is uncertain. The length of the CDR3 is 14 residues. Trimming pared 6 bases from V and 1 base from J, leaving 13 bases between. CDR1 SGHKS and CDR2 YYEKEE come from the germline V gene (reference sequence). The DNA for the CDR3 is TGTGCCAGCATTGTAACCTCTACCCAAGAGACCCAGTACTTC. As protein: CASIVTSTQETQYF.

In its sample, this clonotype was seen a few times. This chain links TRBV5-1 with TRBJ1-3; no definite D call. The CDR3 totals 14 residues. The ends were cut back, 4 bases at V and 4 bases at J, with 12 bases in the middle. The V gene's germline CDR1 is SGHRS and CDR2 YFSETQ. CDR3 nucleotides: TGCGCCAGCAGCCCGGACGATGCGGGAAACACCATATATTTT. Encoded protein: CASSPDDAGNTIYF.

This clonotype was observed a few times. V and J are TRBV2 and TRBJ2-7, with D perhaps matching TRBD1 or TRBD2 (5 bases each). Germline V CDR1 and CDR2: SNHLY, FYNNEI. V dropped 4 bases and J dropped 6 bases, with 10 bases sitting between them. The CDR3 extends over 12 amino acids. CDR3 bases: TGTGCCAGCAGTGGGGGGTGGCTCGAGCAGTACTTC. Its translation is CASSGGWLEQYF.

This clonotype was picked up a small number of times. J is TRBJ2-3 and V is TRBV9, with TRBD2 identical over 7 bases. The CDR3 length is 14 residues. Germline V gene lookup returns CDR1 SGDLS and CDR2 YYNGEE. The V gene end was trimmed by 3 bases and the J gene end by 10 bases; junction bases not matched to a gene: 11. The CDR3 region is CASSENPAGTAQYF. In DNA form, the CDR3 reads TGTGCCAGCAGCGAAAATCCAGCGGGAACGGCGCAGTATTTT.

CDR3 residues: CAGGAGGHNEQFF. The CDR3 region has the DNA TGTGCCGGGGGCGCGGGAGGGCACAATGAGCAGTTCTTC. The rearrangement joins TRBV28 to TRBJ2-1; TRBD2 aligns across 9 bases. The CDR3 has 13 amino acids. Trimming took 11 bases from V and 5 from J; bases not matched to a gene: 7. Germline assignment: CDR1 MDHEN and CDR2 SYDVKM.

Ten or more counts support this clonotype. The chain carries TRBV3-1 and TRBJ2-7, with TRBD2 as a possible D gene (6 bases). Trimming left V 2 bases short and J 2 bases short, with 10 bases between. This CDR3 has 14 residues. Germline V gene sequence: CDR1 LGHDT, CDR2 YNNKEL (reference sequence). The CDR3 here is CASSQPGLTYEQYF. CDR3 sequence (DNA): TGTGCCAGCAGCCAACCGGGACTCACCTACGAGCAGTACTTC.

V usage is TRBV7-2 and J usage is TRBJ2-7, with 10 bases aligning to TRBD1. Germline CDR1 and CDR2: SGHTA and FQGNSA. CDR3 size: 15 residues. Trimming cost V 1 base and J 3 bases; bases outside gene matches: 3. This CDR3 is CASSLGGTGVYEQYF. CDR3 coding DNA: TGTGCCAGCAGCTTAGGCGGGACAGGGGTCTACGAGCAGTACTTC.

The chain employs TRBV29-1 and TRBJ1-3; a possible D gene is TRBD1 (5 bases). CDR1 is SQVTM, CDR2 ANQGSEA, per germline. CDR3 size: 15 residues. The V and J ends lost 6 bases and 0 bases respectively, with 15 bases between them. The CDR3 bases are TGCAGCGTGCGCCTTGGGGCTAACTCTGGAAACACCATATATTTT. Translating it yields CSVRLGANSGNTIYF.

The V and J genes are TRBV24-1 and TRBJ2-1; 10 bases are shared with TRBD2. J lost 7 bases, V lost 3 bases, and 5 bases had no gene match. CDR1 and CDR2 (germline): KGHDR, SFDVKD. The CDR3 covers 15 residues. CDR3 region: CATSDPGLARNEQFF. DNA for the CDR3: TGTGCCACCAGTGATCCGGGACTAGCGAGGAATGAGCAGTTCTTC.

The chain is built from TRBV12-3 or TRBV12-4 and TRBJ2-7; D possibly uses TRBD1 or TRBD2 (6 bases each). The length of the CDR3 is 17 residues. Trimming took off 2 bases at V and 4 bases at J, with 21 bases between the two ends. CDR3 loop: CASSLPGAHNSIYEQYF. CDR3 DNA sequence: TGTGCCAGCAGTTTACCGGGGGCCCATAATAGTATATACGAGCAGTACTTC.

This clonotype appeared many times. The CDR3 DNA reads as TGCAGCAGATCCCTCGGGGGGACCTACGAGCAGTACTTC. Its translation: CSRSLGGTYEQYF. The rearrangement uses TRBV20-1 and TRBJ2-7, with 7 bases lining up with TRBD2. The CDR3 runs to 13 residues. Germline CDR1 DFQATT, CDR2 SNEGSKA (reference sequence).

The chain employs TRBV6-5 and TRBJ1-5; D perhaps matches TRBD1 (5 bases). CDR3 length: 16 amino acids. V lost 2 bases, J lost 2 bases, and 13 bases lay in between. Per the germline V gene, CDR1 is MNHEY and CDR2 is SVGAGI. CDR3 protein: CASSYGGGMGNQPQHF. In DNA, the CDR3 is TGTGCCAGCAGTTACGGGGGGGGAATGGGCAATCAGCCCCAGCATTTT.

This clonotype has just a few counts. J is TRBJ2-3 and V is TRBV7-6; possibly TRBD2 for D (6 bases). The CDR3 is made up of 15 amino acids. Per the germline V gene, CDR1 is SGHVS and CDR2 is FNYEAQ. With 1 base removed from V and 6 bases from J, the gap between germline ends came to 14 bases. This chain's CDR3 is CASSLVGGSSDTQYF. CDR3 nucleotides: TGTGCCAGCAGCTTAGTTGGAGGGAGCAGCGATACGCAGTATTTT.